This entry lists 11 T cell receptor beta chains sequenced from one sample in a study of shared clonotypes between healthy human individuals. Assay used: immunoSEQ multiplex PCR; TCRdb lists only in-frame clones, some missing. The table shows approximately 350,000 clones, with under 80% occurring only once. The sample consisted of memory CD4+ T cells sorted from blood. Subset here: CD45RA-negative fraction. These receptors all come from a young man in good health.

This clone was detected many times. V gene TRBV6-5 combines with J gene TRBJ2-1, with 11 bases that match TRBD2. The length of the CDR3 is 14 residues. Per the germline V gene, CDR1 is MNHEY and CDR2 is SVGAGI. V was pared by 5 bases and J by 8 bases, with 5 bases of the junction left unmatched. The CDR3 nucleotides are TGTGCCAGCAGTCTAGCGGGAGGTGGCCATGAGCAGTTCTTC. Translation gives CASSLAGGGHEQFF.

The genes are TRBV7-9 and TRBJ1-3; no clear D gene. V shed 1 base and J shed 1 base, with 8 bases lying between them. Germline-derived CDR1 and CDR2 are SEHNR and FQNEAQ (reference sequence). The CDR3 spans 15 residues. DNA of the CDR3: TGTGCCAGCAGCTTAGATGGACGATCTGGAAACACCATATATTTT. Its translation is CASSLDGRSGNTIYF.

The chain has TRBV4-1 and TRBJ2-7, with a tentative D call TRBD2 (6 bases). Germline assignment: CDR1 MGHRA and CDR2 YSYEKL. This CDR3 contains 16 residues. With 0 bases removed from V and 1 base from J, the gap between germline ends came to 13 bases. In nucleotides, the CDR3 is TGCGCCAGCAGCCAAGAGTGGGGACTGGATTCCTACGAGCAGTACTTC. Its translation: CASSQEWGLDSYEQYF.

For the CDR3, the DNA is TGTGCCAGCTCACCTTCGCAGAACACTGAAGCTTTCTTT. Translating gives CASSPSQNTEAFF. The chain links TRBV18 to TRBJ1-1; no clear D gene. V was cut by 3 bases and J by 1 base, with 6 bases left in between. Looked up from germline, CDR1 is KGHSH and CDR2 is LQKENI. This CDR3 comprises 13 residues. Full variable domain (outside the CDR3, taken from reference TRBV18 and TRBJ1-1): NAGVMQNPRHLVRRRGQEARLRCSPMKGHSHVYWYRQLPEEGLKFMVYLQKENIIDESGMPKERFSAEFPKEGPSILRIQQVVRGDSAAYFCASSPSQNTEAFFGQGTRLTVV.

The chain carries TRBV28 and TRBJ1-4; D is unclear. V was pared by 6 bases and J by 4 bases, with 15 bases between. There are 15 residues in the CDR3. Germline CDR1 reads MDHEN; CDR2 reads SYDVKM. CDR3 sequence reads: CASSAPGPHNEKLFF. In DNA form, the CDR3 reads TGTGCCAGCAGCGCGCCGGGCCCTCATAATGAAAAACTGTTTTTT.

The sample holds one count of this clone. The chain employs TRBV28 and TRBJ1-2; perhaps TRBD1 as D (5 bases). Deletions cut 1 base from V and 3 bases from J, with 9 bases between. Germline-derived CDR1 and CDR2 are MDHEN and SYDVKM. The CDR3 has 14 residues. CDR3 coding DNA: TGTGCCAGCAGTTTATCATGGGGGGACTATGGCTACACCTTC. Amino acids: CASSLSWGDYGYTF.

CDR3 loop: CASSLESETQYF. The CDR3 DNA reads TGTGCCAGCAGCTTAGAGTCTGAGACCCAGTACTTC. The chain is built from TRBV7-6 and TRBJ2-5; D unclear. Trimming removed 1 base at V and 5 bases at J, with 5 bases between. In germline, CDR1 is SGHVS, CDR2 FNYEAQ. The CDR3 consists of 12 residues.

The chain employs TRBV6-5 and TRBJ1-2; D gene ambiguous. Between the trimmed V and J ends, which lost 8 bases and 3 bases, there was a span of 13 bases. Germline V gene sequence: CDR1 MNHEY, CDR2 SVGAGI. The CDR3 covers 13 residues. The CDR3 sequence: CASARTRDYGYTF. DNA of the CDR3: TGTGCCAGCGCGCGAACAAGGGACTATGGCTACACCTTC.

The CDR3 DNA sequence: TGTGCCTCCCTACAGGACAGGGGTCGGGGCTACACCTTC. This codes for CASLQDRGRGYTF. The rearrangement uses TRBV6-1 and TRBJ1-2, with TRBD1 identical over 9 bases. The germline V gene has CDR1 MNHNS and CDR2 SASEGT. With V trimmed by 11 bases and J by 8 bases, 12 bases remained unmatched. CDR3 size: 13 residues.

V usage is TRBV6-4 and J usage is TRBJ2-1, with 12 bases aligning to TRBD2. The CDR3 has 20 residues. Germline V gene sequence: CDR1 MRHNA, CDR2 SNTAGT. With V trimmed by 0 bases and J by 0 bases, 9 bases remained unmatched. The CDR3 region is CASSDSMGLAGGFSYNEQFF. Here the CDR3 DNA reads TGTGCCAGCAGTGACTCGATGGGACTAGCGGGTGGGTTCTCCTACAATGAGCAGTTCTTC.

The chain carries TRBV9 and TRBJ2-2, with 8 bases lining up with TRBD2. After removal of 1 base from V and 0 bases from J, the junction contained 8 bases not matched to a gene. CDR3 length equals 18 residues. Germline CDR1 and CDR2: SGDLS and YYNGEE. CDR3 protein: CASSVLAGGVANTGELFF. In DNA, the CDR3 is TGTGCCAGCAGCGTACTAGCGGGTGGCGTTGCGAACACCGGGGAGCTGTTTTTT.